Presented here are 20 T cell receptor beta chains from one specimen sequenced in a study of blood T cell repertoires in COVID-19. Using immunoSEQ multiplex PCR, the repertoire was profiled, and TCRdb retains in-frame clones only, with some absent. The profile shows fewer than 150,000 clones, roughly 80% of them singletons. Sequencing input: PBMCs or T cells enriched from blood (not recorded which). The receptors come from a man younger than 45 who had recovered from COVID-19.

V usage is TRBV24-1 and J usage is TRBJ2-5; the match to TRBD1 covers 11 bases. The V segment lost 4 bases and the J segment 3 bases; nucleotides outside the gene matches: 3. Per germline, CDR1 KGHDR and CDR2 SFDVKD. The CDR3 covers 15 residues. This chain's CDR3 is CATSEGQGGKETQYF. The CDR3 DNA reads as TGTGCCACCAGTGAGGGACAGGGGGGGAAAGAGACCCAGTACTTC.

This clone was seen many times. V usage is TRBV7-8 and J usage is TRBJ1-1, with D possibly TRBD1 on 5 matching bases. Trimming left V 1 base short and J 10 bases short, with 19 bases between. The germline V gene has CDR1 SGHVS and CDR2 FQNEAQ. CDR3 length: 15 residues. CDR3 nucleotide sequence: TGTGCCAGCAGCTTAGGGCAGGGAGGGAAATTGAGAGCTTTCTTT. Its protein is CASSLGQGGKLRAFF. The variable domain in full, completed from reference TRBV7-8 and TRBJ1-1, reads GAGVSQSPRYKVAKRGQDVALRCDPISGHVSLFWYQQALGQGPEFLTYFQNEAQLDKSGLPSDRFFAERPEGSVSTLKIQRTQQEDSAVYLCASSLGQGGKLRAFFGQGTRLTVV.

This clone has only a few counts. This chain connects TRBV6-5 to TRBJ2-2; TRBD1 is a possible D gene (6 bases). Germline V gives CDR1 MNHEY, CDR2 SVGAGI. Trimming removed 0 bases from V and 4 bases from J, with 6 bases in between. CDR3 length: 14 residues. The CDR3 bases are TGTGCCAGCAGTTACTCAGGGGGCACCGGGGAGCTGTTTTTT. Its translation: CASSYSGGTGELFF.

The chain has TRBV27 and TRBJ2-2, with 9 bases identical to TRBD2. The ends lost 7 bases at V and 3 bases at J; junction bases unmatched: 6. The CDR3 runs to 15 residues. Germline V gives CDR1 MNHEY, CDR2 SMNVEV (reference sequence). CDR3 in DNA: TGTGCCAGCACAAAGCGGGGGGCAGACACCGGGGAGCTGTTTTTT. It codes for CASTKRGADTGELFF.

DNA for the CDR3: TGTGCCATCAGTGGAGGACAGGGGGCCGACTCTGGAAACACCATATATTTT. Translating gives CAISGGQGADSGNTIYF. V is TRBV10-3 and J is TRBJ1-3, with TRBD1 matching over 11 bases. The trim removed 4 bases at V and 0 bases at J, leaving 5 bases unmatched. This CDR3 has 17 amino acids. Germline V gene sequence: CDR1 ENHRY, CDR2 SYGVKD.

This clone was seen only once. The chain has TRBV6-5 and TRBJ1-2; TRBD1 agrees at 8 bases. With 5 bases clipped from V and 6 bases from J, the junction kept 5 bases outside the gene matches. CDR1 is MNHEY, CDR2 SVGAGI, per germline. CDR3 length: 13 amino acids. In DNA form, the CDR3 reads TGTGCCAGCAGTACGACAGGGGTGGATGGCTACACCTTC. This gives the protein CASSTTGVDGYTF.

This chain links TRBV6-5 with TRBJ1-6, with TRBD1 matching 9 bases. The J segment lost 12 bases and the V segment lost 5 bases, leaving 11 bases of the junction unmatched. Germline CDR1 MNHEY, CDR2 SVGAGI. This CDR3 region has 15 residues. CDR3 region: CASSNFPGQGGPLHF. CDR3 bases: TGTGCCAGCAGTAATTTCCCGGGACAGGGTGGACCCCTCCACTTT.

The chain is built from TRBV10-2 and TRBJ2-2, with D uncertain. The CDR3 loop spans 14 amino acids. The germline gives CDR1 WSHSY, CDR2 SAAADI. V was shortened by 1 base and J by 4 bases, with 7 bases between the two germline ends. The CDR3 loop reads CASSELRSTGELFF. CDR3 in DNA: TGCGCCAGCAGTGAGTTGCGGTCCACCGGGGAGCTGTTTTTT.

The chain couples TRBV21-1 to TRBJ2-7; the table assigns TRBD1, which was not confirmed against the DNA. TRBV21-1 is shown as a pseudogene. This CDR3 spans 17 amino acids. The CDR3 region has the DNA TGTGCCAGCAGCCCCCTCACGAGGACAGAAAGCTCCTACGAGCAGTACTTC. Amino acid sequence: CASSPLTRTESSYEQYF.

The chain carries TRBV11-3 and TRBJ2-2; no clear D. In germline, CDR1 is SGHNT, CDR2 YENEEA. Trimming took 2 bases from V and 8 from J, leaving 12 bases between them. This CDR3 is built from 14 residues. CDR3: CASSLFPAAGELFF. CDR3 coding DNA: TGTGCCAGCAGCTTATTCCCCGCGGCAGGGGAGCTGTTTTTT.

The rearrangement uses TRBV6-5 and TRBJ2-6; the match to TRBD1 covers 7 bases. This CDR3 region has 14 residues. The germline CDR1 and CDR2 sequences are MNHEY and SVGAGI. J gave up 7 bases and V 2 bases, and 2 bases lay outside the gene matches. CDR3 region: CASSYDRVANVLTF. The CDR3, as DNA: TGTGCCAGCAGTTACGACAGGGTAGCCAACGTCCTGACTTTC.

This clone was seen more than once but under ten times. This sequence joins TRBV5-6 and TRBJ1-6; D unclear. Germline lookup yields CDR1 SGHDT and CDR2 YYEEEE. Trimming shortened V by 7 bases and J by 8 bases, and 19 bases separated the two germline ends. The CDR3 has 15 amino acids. The CDR3 coding sequence is TGTGCCAGCGCCCGTCGAGGGTCTTGGGATTCACCCCTCCACTTT. This sequence encodes CASARRGSWDSPLHF.

The chain recombines TRBV6-5 with TRBJ1-2, with TRBD1 matching over 10 bases. The CDR3 is 13 residues long. V shed 1 base and J 7 bases; nucleotides not matched to a gene: 0. Germline values: CDR1 MNHEY, CDR2 SVGAGI. The CDR3 coding sequence is TGTGCCAGCAGTTACTGGGACAGGGGTGGCTACACCTTC. Protein product: CASSYWDRGGYTF.

The chain uses TRBV19 and TRBJ1-1; no firm D call. The CDR3 totals 15 residues. The V end lost 7 bases, the J end lost 4 bases, and 19 bases lay between the germline ends. Germline-derived CDR1 and CDR2 are LNHDA and SQIVND (reference sequence). The CDR3 is CASTPVRPTPTEAFF. The DNA of the CDR3 is TGTGCCAGTACCCCGGTGCGGCCAACCCCCACTGAAGCTTTCTTT.

The rearrangement uses TRBV7-3 and TRBJ1-6; 7 bases agree with TRBD1. V dropped 2 bases and J dropped 5; count of bases not matched to a gene: 0. Per the germline V gene, CDR1 is SGHTA and CDR2 is FQGTGA. This CDR3 spans 14 amino acids. CDR3 in amino acids: CASSLGTDNSPLHF. For the CDR3, the DNA is TGTGCCAGCAGCTTAGGGACAGATAATTCACCCCTCCACTTT.

The CDR3 reads CASRSTGGRNTEAFF. DNA of the CDR3: TGTGCCAGCAGGAGTACAGGGGGAAGGAACACTGAAGCTTTCTTT. The rearrangement uses TRBV27 and TRBJ1-1, with 8 bases fitting TRBD1. Germline assignment: CDR1 MNHEY and CDR2 SMNVEV (reference sequence). Trimming took 6 bases from V and 1 from J; bases not matched to a gene: 7. The CDR3 extends over 15 amino acids.

This clone was recorded only once. This chain joins TRBV27 and TRBJ2-7; 7 bases are a match to TRBD2. Germline-derived CDR1 and CDR2 are MNHEY and SMNVEV (reference sequence). The CDR3 covers 14 residues. Trimming took 5 bases from V and 7 from J; bases not matched to a gene: 11. The CDR3 region has the DNA TGTGCCAGCAGTGCCACCCGGGACGGGAGGGAGCAGTACTTC. This codes for CASSATRDGREQYF.

This clone was counted only a few times. This chain connects TRBV12-5 to TRBJ2-1; 8 positions agree with TRBD2. The V segment lost 6 bases and the J segment 7 bases; nucleotides outside the gene matches: 11. In germline, CDR1 is LGHNT, CDR2 FRNRAP. There are 15 residues in the CDR3. The chain's CDR3 is CASGLGTRDTNEQFF. CDR3 coding DNA: TGTGCTAGTGGGCTCGGGACTAGGGACACGAATGAGCAGTTCTTC.

V and J are TRBV19 and TRBJ2-3; the match to TRBD2 covers 9 bases. Germline CDR1 LNHDA, CDR2 SQIVND (reference sequence). CDR3 length: 15 amino acids. Trimming at V came to 6 bases and at J to 1 base, leaving 5 bases not matched to a gene. CDR3 nucleotides: TGTGCCAGTAGAGCTAGCGGGAAAGGCACAGATACGCAGTATTTT. It translates to CASRASGKGTDTQYF.

This chain joins TRBV15 and TRBJ2-1, with TRBD2 identical over 13 bases. Germline CDR1 and CDR2: LNHNV and YYDKDF (reference sequence). The CDR3 consists of 16 residues. Trimming cost V 5 bases and J 7 bases; bases outside gene matches: 8. CDR3 loop: CATSGTGLAGSNEQFF. The CDR3 nucleotides are TGTGCCACCAGCGGTACGGGACTAGCGGGGTCTAATGAGCAGTTCTTC.